The following is a TCR beta chain sequence with its context. Specified treatment: randomized to nivolumab then ipilimumab (arm A) or the reverse (arm B). From thawed PBMCs, live CD3+CD8+ cells negative for CD19 and CD56 were sorted. This specimen comes from a study of sequential checkpoint blockade in melanoma. Study-wide background: Maintenance nivolumab came after either treatment sequence.

Libraries were prepared by immunoSEQ multiplex PCR; TCRdb keeps only in-frame clonotypes and omits some of them. The sample includes thousands of clones, around 55% of them seen just once. This receptor was obtained from a human donor with melanoma. Here the sequenced sample was CD8+ T cells sorted from blood (inferred from file names), taken from a patient given nivolumab and ipilimumab in sequence.

CDR3: CASIHGSSGSSYEQYF. CDR3 sequence (DNA): TGTGCCAGCATCCACGGTTCTAGCGGGAGCTCCTACGAGCAGTACTTC. This chain joins TRBV7-8 and TRBJ2-7; 10 bases agree with TRBD2. Germline values: CDR1 SGHVS, CDR2 FQNEAQ. The V gene end was trimmed by 7 bases and the J gene end by 0 bases; junction bases not matched to a gene: 9. The CDR3 extends over 16 amino acids. The whole variable domain, filled in from reference TRBV7-8 and TRBJ2-7, reads GAGVSQSPRYKVAKRGQDVALRCDPISGHVSLFWYQQALGQGPEFLTYFQNEAQLDKSGLPSDRFFAERPEGSVSTLKIQRTQQEDSAVYLCASIHGSSGSSYEQYFGPGTRLTVT.